Listed below are T cell receptor beta chains from one sample, sequenced in a study of T cell repertoires in cytomegalovirus infection. MiXCR, run by TCRdb on the reads, gives a single entry per CDR3 protein. There are roughly 860,000 distinct CDR3 sequences in the sample; about 30% occur only once, and around 12% lies in the top ten. These receptors' targets are unknown. The sample in question was cultured CD8+ T cells from PBMCs, obtained from culture after CMV antigen stimulation. Receptors were obtained from a human donor in good health (CMV status not recorded). Some clones in this sample may be carry-over from other donors' samples. Both conserved end residues are part of each CDR3. Fields, in order: V gene, D gene, clone size, CDR3 length, J gene, CDR3 DNA, CDR3 protein. A D gene is named only where the DNA matches it firmly. Clone size is stated in some rows and not others, as once, few, many or a class when expanded.

v_gene: TRBV5-1; d_gene: -; abundance: -; len: 13; j_gene: TRBJ1-2; CDR3nt: TGCGCCAGCAGCAAAGGGGTTAGTTATGGCTACACCTTC; CDR3aa: CASSKGVSYGYTF
v_gene: TRBV19; d_gene: -; abundance: -; len: 15; j_gene: TRBJ2-3; CDR3nt: TGTGCCAGTAGTCCTTCCGGAGCTTTCGGAGATACGCAGTATTTT; CDR3aa: CASSPSGAFGDTQYF
v_gene: TRBV7-8; d_gene: TRBD2; abundance: -; len: 14; j_gene: TRBJ2-2; CDR3nt: TGTGCCTCCTGGCGGGAGGATAACACCGGGGAGCTGTTTTTT; CDR3aa: CASWREDNTGELFF
v_gene: TRBV12-3/TRBV12-4; d_gene: -; abundance: once; len: 14; j_gene: TRBJ1-5; CDR3nt: TGTGCCAGCAGTACCCGACGGGGGCATCAGCCCCAGCATTTT; CDR3aa: CASSTRRGHQPQHF
v_gene: TRBV15; d_gene: -; abundance: -; len: 15; j_gene: TRBJ2-1; CDR3nt: TGTGCCACCCAGGGGCCCGGGGGGCTAGCCAATGAGCAGTTCTTC; CDR3aa: CATQGPGGLANEQFF
v_gene: TRBV19; d_gene: TRBD1; abundance: -; len: 17; j_gene: TRBJ2-1; CDR3nt: TGTGCCAGTAGTAACCCCTCACAGGGGCGACCAAACTCTGAGCAGTTCTTC; CDR3aa: CASSNPSQGRPNSEQFF
v_gene: TRBV12-3/TRBV12-4; d_gene: -; abundance: -; len: 14; j_gene: TRBJ2-1; CDR3nt: TGTGCCAGCGTAGATGGGGCCGGATACAATGAGCAGTTCTTC; CDR3aa: CASVDGAGYNEQFF
v_gene: TRBV3-1; d_gene: -; abundance: -; len: 16; j_gene: TRBJ2-7; CDR3nt: TGTGCCAGCAGCCAAGGTGACTCCTCCTCCCCCTACGAGCAGTACTTC; CDR3aa: CASSQGDSSSPYEQYF
v_gene: TRBV7-6; d_gene: -; abundance: -; len: 14; j_gene: TRBJ1-2; CDR3nt: TGTGCCAGCAGCCTGGAGAACCAGATCTATGGCTACACCTTC; CDR3aa: CASSLENQIYGYTF
v_gene: TRBV27; d_gene: TRBD1; abundance: few; len: 15; j_gene: TRBJ2-5; CDR3nt: TGTGCCAGCAGTTGGGTGCAGGGGGCTGGGGAGACCCAGTACTTC; CDR3aa: CASSWVQGAGETQYF
v_gene: TRBV19; d_gene: TRBD1; abundance: few; len: 16; j_gene: TRBJ1-6; CDR3nt: TGTGCCAGTAGCCCACAGGGGTTCGCAGGCAATTCACCCCTCCACTTT; CDR3aa: CASSPQGFAGNSPLHF
v_gene: TRBV6-5; d_gene: TRBD1; abundance: -; len: 12; j_gene: TRBJ1-3; CDR3nt: TGTGCCGTCTGGACAGGGGGAAACACCATATATTTT; CDR3aa: CAVWTGGNTIYF
v_gene: TRBV7-9; d_gene: TRBD1; abundance: -; len: 17; j_gene: TRBJ2-5; CDR3nt: TGTGCCAGCAGCTTAGCGATAGGGGGCAGCCAACAAGAGACCCAGTACTTC; CDR3aa: CASSLAIGGSQQETQYF
v_gene: TRBV7-2; d_gene: -; abundance: many; len: 13; j_gene: TRBJ1-2; CDR3nt: TGTGCCAGCAGCTTAGGGGGGGCAGGTGGCTACACCTTC; CDR3aa: CASSLGGAGGYTF